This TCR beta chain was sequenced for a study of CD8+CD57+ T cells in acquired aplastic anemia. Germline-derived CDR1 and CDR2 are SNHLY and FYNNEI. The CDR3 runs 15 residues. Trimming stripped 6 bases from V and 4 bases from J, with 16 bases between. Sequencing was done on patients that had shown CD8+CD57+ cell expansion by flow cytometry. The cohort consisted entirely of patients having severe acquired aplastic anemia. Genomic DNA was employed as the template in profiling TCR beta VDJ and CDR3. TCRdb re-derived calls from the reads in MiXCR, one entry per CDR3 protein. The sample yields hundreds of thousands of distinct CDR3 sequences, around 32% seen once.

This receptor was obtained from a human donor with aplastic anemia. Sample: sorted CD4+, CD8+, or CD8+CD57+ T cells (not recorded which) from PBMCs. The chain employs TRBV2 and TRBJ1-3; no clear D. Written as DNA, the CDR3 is TGTGCCAGCAGGAGAATCACGGGAGTGGGAAACACCATATATTTT. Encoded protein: CASRRITGVGNTIYF.